This entry lists 30 T cell receptor beta chains sequenced from one sample in a study of blood T cell repertoires in COVID-19. The data were produced by immunoSEQ multiplex PCR, yet TCRdb's version contains in-frame clones alone and is incomplete. The sample contains over 350,000 clones, roughly 90% of which appear only once. The sample taken for sequencing was PBMCs or T cells enriched from blood (not recorded which). Receptors originate from a woman aged 40 to 49 who had been exposed to COVID-19.

V and J are TRBV18 and TRBJ1-4; 7 nucleotides align to TRBD1. The CDR3 length is 16 residues. V was clipped by 2 bases and J by 3 bases; unmatched bases: 6. CDR1 is KGHSH and CDR2 is LQKENI in the germline V gene. The CDR3 DNA sequence: TGTGCCAGCTCACCAAGACAGGGCGAGTCTAATGAAAAACTGTTTTTT. Encoded protein: CASSPRQGESNEKLFF.

The chain joins TRBV9 to TRBJ1-2; 8 bases match TRBD1. Germline assignment: CDR1 SGDLS and CDR2 YYNGEE. Trimming removed 2 bases from V and 2 bases from J; junction bases left unmatched: 11. The CDR3 runs to 17 residues. CDR3 sequence (DNA): TGTGCCAGCAGCGTCGGGAAACGACAGGGGAGCAACTATGGCTACACCTTC. Its translation is CASSVGKRQGSNYGYTF. Complete variable domain (other parts from reference TRBV9 and TRBJ1-2): DSGVTQTPKHLITATGQRVTLRCSPRSGDLSVYWYQQSLDQGLQFLIQYYNGEERAKGNILERFSAQQFPDLHSELNLSSLELGDSALYFCASSVGKRQGSNYGYTFGSGTRLTVV.

This clone was seen once. V is TRBV5-5 and J is TRBJ2-7; tentatively, D is TRBD1 (5 bases). The CDR3 is made up of 14 amino acids. V lost 2 bases, J lost 2 bases, and 11 bases lay in between. Looked up from germline, CDR1 is SGHKS and CDR2 is YYEKEE (reference sequence). CDR3 bases: TGTGCCAGCAGCTTCAAGGGGCGGCCCTACGAGCAGTACTTC. Translation gives CASSFKGRPYEQYF.

CDR3 residues: CASSYVTSGNGEAFF. CDR3 in DNA: TGCGCCAGCAGCTACGTCACCTCAGGGAATGGTGAAGCTTTCTTT. The chain recombines TRBV5-1 with TRBJ1-1; TRBD1 is a possible D gene (5 bases). This CDR3 has 15 residues. V was clipped by 3 bases and J by 7 bases, with 19 bases between them. CDR1 is SGHRS and CDR2 is YFSETQ in the germline V gene.

The genes are TRBV29-1 and TRBJ1-2; 9 bases map to TRBD1. J gave up 2 bases and V 5 bases, and 6 bases lay outside the gene matches. The germline gives CDR1 SQVTM, CDR2 ANQGSEA. CDR3 length: 14 amino acids. The CDR3 sequence: CSVRQGEQNYGYTF. The CDR3 DNA sequence: TGCAGCGTTAGACAGGGGGAGCAGAACTATGGCTACACCTTC.

This clone was counted a single time. The chain links TRBV7-9 to TRBJ2-3; 7 positions agree with TRBD1. CDR1 SEHNR and CDR2 FQNEAQ come from the germline V gene (reference sequence). The V and J ends lost 5 bases and 5 bases, in that order; junction bases with no gene match: 10. The CDR3 consists of 15 residues. CDR3 residues: CASSPPGTAKDTQYF. In DNA, the CDR3 is TGTGCCAGCAGCCCTCCTGGGACAGCGAAAGATACGCAGTATTTT.

This chain connects TRBV19 to TRBJ1-2; 7 nucleotides align to TRBD1. Germline V gives CDR1 LNHDA, CDR2 SQIVND (reference sequence). The CDR3 has 16 residues. Trimming took 2 bases from V and 5 from J; bases not matched to a gene: 11. The CDR3 nucleotides are TGTGCCAGTAGTATATCCTTAAGGACAGGCCAGTATGGCTACACCTTC. Translating it yields CASSISLRTGQYGYTF. The full variable domain, rest sourced from reference TRBV19 and TRBJ1-2, is DGGITQSPKYLFRKEGQNVTLSCEQNLNHDAMYWYRQDPGQGLRLIYYSQIVNDFQKGDIAEGYSVSREKKESFPLTVTSAQKNPTAFYLCASSISLRTGQYGYTFGSGTRLTVV.

The chain carries TRBV15 and TRBJ1-1; possibly TRBD1 for D (6 bases). The CDR3 runs 16 residues. Trimming left V 0 bases short and J 5 bases short, with 16 bases between. Looked up from germline, CDR1 is LNHNV and CDR2 is YYDKDF (reference sequence). This chain's CDR3 is CATSRDPPGGPTEAFF. For the CDR3, the DNA is TGTGCCACCAGCAGAGATCCCCCGGGGGGGCCGACTGAAGCTTTCTTT.

The chain links TRBV6-6 to TRBJ1-5; 10 nucleotides align to TRBD1. The CDR3 length is 15 residues. J was trimmed by 4 bases and V by 6 bases; bases with no gene match: 6. The germline V gene has CDR1 MNHNY and CDR2 SVGAGI (reference sequence). The CDR3, as DNA: TGTGCCAGCAGCCCCGGGACAGGGGTGAATCAGCCCCAGCATTTT. This gives the protein CASSPGTGVNQPQHF.

This clone was seen a few times. The chain has TRBV12-3 or TRBV12-4 and TRBJ1-2, with a tentative D call TRBD1 (6 bases). This CDR3 contains 13 residues. V lost 5 bases, J lost 7 bases, and 14 bases lay in between. The DNA of the CDR3 is TGTGCCAGCAGTCCCCGGACAGAATCTGGCTACACCTTC. Translated: CASSPRTESGYTF.

The chain uses TRBV18 and TRBJ2-7, with D unresolved. CDR1 is KGHSH and CDR2 is LQKENI in the germline V gene. This CDR3 is built from 13 residues. The V end was cut by 3 bases, the J end by 6 bases, with 12 bases between. The CDR3 loop is CASSPLDGSEQYF. CDR3 DNA: TGTGCCAGCTCACCTCTCGACGGGTCCGAGCAGTACTTC.

In the case of this clone: A junction boundary mismatches the germline segment, possibly from a read error. This chain links TRBV7-7 with TRBJ2-1, with TRBD2 matching 9 bases. This CDR3 has 17 amino acids. Germline loops: CDR1 SSHAT, CDR2 FNYEAQ (reference sequence). CDR3 loop: CASSLGPGLAEYNEQFF. The DNA for the CDR3 is TGTGCTAGCAGCTTAGGCCCGGGACTAGCTGAGTACAATGAGCAGTTCTTC.

The chain uses TRBV30 and TRBJ2-2; TRBD2 aligns across 7 bases. Looked up from germline, CDR1 is GTSNPN and CDR2 is SVGIG (reference sequence). J gave up 7 bases and V 4 bases, and 3 bases lay outside the gene matches. CDR3 length: 12 residues. The CDR3 here is CAWKGGVGELFF. DNA of the CDR3: TGTGCCTGGAAGGGAGGGGTCGGGGAGCTGTTTTTT.

The chain carries TRBV7-9 and TRBJ2-3; the match to TRBD2 covers 8 bases. This CDR3 has 15 residues. Germline-derived CDR1 and CDR2 are SEHNR and FQNEAQ (reference sequence). With 8 bases clipped from V and 6 bases from J, the junction kept 13 bases outside the gene matches. The CDR3 DNA reads as TGTGCCAGCGCCGGGGGGGGCGGTGGGGTTGATACGCAGTATTTT. Its translation: CASAGGGGGVDTQYF.

This chain joins TRBV24-1 and TRBJ2-3; 7 bases agree with TRBD2. CDR3 size: 15 residues. Per the germline V gene, CDR1 is KGHDR and CDR2 is SFDVKD. V lost 4 bases and J lost 0; bases outside the gene matches: 3. The CDR3 nucleotides read TGTGCCACCAGTGAGCCAGCGGGGAGCACAGATACGCAGTATTTT. Its translation is CATSEPAGSTDTQYF.

V and J are TRBV7-8 and TRBJ1-4; D may be TRBD1 (6 bases). This CDR3 is built from 15 residues. V was clipped by 0 bases and J by 4 bases, with 9 bases between them. Germline V gene lookup returns CDR1 SGHVS and CDR2 FQNEAQ. Written as DNA, the CDR3 is TGTGCCAGCAGCTTAGCGCGGGGGCTTAATGAAAAACTGTTTTTT. Translated, it gives CASSLARGLNEKLFF.

The J gene is TRBJ2-1, the V gene TRBV11-3; D gene unclear. The germline V and J ends were trimmed by 0 bases and 6 bases, with 12 bases remaining between them. Per germline, CDR1 SGHNT and CDR2 YENEEA. The CDR3 consists of 15 residues. CDR3 in amino acids: CASSLDPTPGNEQFF. CDR3 nucleotides: TGTGCCAGCAGCTTAGATCCGACACCCGGCAATGAGCAGTTCTTC.

The V and J genes are TRBV5-6 and TRBJ2-7, with 7 bases identical to TRBD1. Germline V lookup: CDR1 SGHDT, CDR2 YYEEEE. V was clipped by 5 bases and J by 3 bases; unmatched bases: 5. The CDR3 is 13 amino acids. As DNA, the CDR3 is TGTGCCAGCAGTTCGGGACAGTACTACGAGCAGTACTTC. Translation gives CASSSGQYYEQYF.

The genes are TRBV6-5 and TRBJ1-2, with D possibly matching TRBD1 (5 bases). The CDR3 totals 13 residues. Trimming cost V 8 bases and J 8 bases, with 18 bases left between them. Germline loops: CDR1 MNHEY, CDR2 SVGAGI. CDR3 DNA: TGTGCCAGCCAGTTACGGGGGGGGAGCGGCTACACCTTC. This gives the protein CASQLRGGSGYTF.

This chain connects TRBV5-1 to TRBJ1-5; maybe TRBD1 (5 bases). This CDR3 contains 15 residues. Trimming took off 4 bases at V and 3 bases at J, with 14 bases between the two ends. CDR1 is SGHRS and CDR2 is YFSETQ in the germline V gene. CDR3 residues: CASSRYGGPNQPQHF. CDR3 in DNA: TGCGCCAGCAGCCGGTACGGGGGACCCAATCAGCCCCAGCATTTT.

The rearrangement uses TRBV5-1 and TRBJ2-5; TRBD2 agrees at 13 bases. The CDR3 sequence is 15 residues long. V shed 1 base and J 5 bases; nucleotides not matched to a gene: 2. Per the germline V gene, CDR1 is SGHRS and CDR2 is YFSETQ. The CDR3 loop is CASSLTSGRVETQYF. Here the CDR3 DNA reads TGCGCCAGCAGCTTGACTAGCGGGAGGGTGGAGACCCAGTACTTC. Filled out from reference TRBV5-1 and TRBJ2-5, the complete variable domain reads KAGVTQTPRYLIKTRGQQVTLSCSPISGHRSVSWYQQTPGQGLQFLFEYFSETQRNKGNFPGRFSGRQFSNSRSEMNVSTLELGDSALYLCASSLTSGRVETQYFGPGTRLLVL.

The table lists this clone with a few counts. The chain is built from TRBV11-2 and TRBJ1-6, with D unresolved. Germline V gives CDR1 SGHAT, CDR2 FQNNGV. Trimming took off 3 bases at V and 7 bases at J, with 10 bases between the two ends. The CDR3 runs 14 residues. The CDR3 is CASSFPVKNSPLHF. The CDR3 bases are TGTGCCAGCAGCTTTCCGGTGAAAAATTCACCCCTCCACTTT.

The rearrangement uses TRBV11-3 and TRBJ2-1; 7 bases map to TRBD1. The CDR3 spans 14 residues. The V segment lost 4 bases and the J segment 6 bases; nucleotides outside the gene matches: 6. Germline V CDR1 and CDR2: SGHNT, YENEEA. This CDR3 is CASSSTGSSNEQFF. DNA of the CDR3: TGTGCCAGCAGCTCGACAGGGTCGAGCAATGAGCAGTTCTTC.

This clone was counted a single time. This chain links TRBV27 with TRBJ2-7, with 9 bases matching TRBD1. The V and J ends lost 5 bases and 8 bases, in that order; junction bases with no gene match: 7. The length of the CDR3 is 13 residues. Per germline, CDR1 MNHEY and CDR2 SMNVEV (reference sequence). The CDR3 DNA reads TGTGCCAGCAGTCCGCCCGGGACAGGGAAGCAGTACTTC. It yields the protein CASSPPGTGKQYF.

With respect to this clone: The sample carries other DNA sequences with the same CDR3. The chain uses TRBV27 and TRBJ1-1; D is unclear. This CDR3 has 13 residues. The ends were cut back, 2 bases at V and 4 bases at J, with 8 bases in the middle. CDR1 and CDR2 (germline): MNHEY, SMNVEV (reference sequence). CDR3 amino acids: CASSLGRGTEAFF. CDR3 bases: TGTGCCAGCAGTTTAGGCCGGGGCACTGAAGCTTTCTTT.

This clone was picked up a small number of times. The rearrangement uses TRBV30 and TRBJ1-6, with 8 bases lining up with TRBD1. V lost 8 bases to trimming and J lost 8 bases; unmatched junction nucleotides: 8. Germline V CDR1 and CDR2: GTSNPN, SVGIG (reference sequence). This CDR3 contains 13 residues. CDR3 loop: CAVGQARYSPLHF. DNA for the CDR3: TGTGCCGTGGGACAGGCAAGGTATTCACCCCTCCACTTT. Full variable domain (missing parts from reference TRBV30 and TRBJ1-6): SQTIHQWPATLVQPVGSPLSLECTVEGTSNPNLYWYRQAAGRGLQLLFYSVGIGQISSEVPQNLSASRPQDRQFILSSKKLLLSDSGFYLCAVGQARYSPLHFGNGTRLTVT.

The V and J genes are TRBV19 and TRBJ1-6; 8 bases are a match to TRBD1. CDR3 length equals 15 residues. V gave up 5 bases and J gave up 10 bases; unmatched junction bases: 10. Germline values: CDR1 LNHDA, CDR2 SQIVND (reference sequence). The CDR3 is CASSQIGQGDSPLHF. Here the CDR3 DNA reads TGTGCCAGTAGTCAAATAGGACAGGGAGACTCACCCCTCCACTTT.

The chain joins TRBV29-1 to TRBJ2-7; D is perhaps TRBD2 (6 bases). Trimming left V 5 bases short and J 3 bases short, with 8 bases between. The CDR3 has 11 amino acids. Germline values: CDR1 SQVTM, CDR2 ANQGSEA. The CDR3 DNA follows: TGCAGCGTTCGCGGGGTCTACGAGCAGTACTTC. Residues: CSVRGVYEQYF.

The chain carries TRBV3-1 (or the pseudogene TRBV3-2) and TRBJ1-5; possible D gene TRBD1, 5 bases. Germline V lookup: CDR1 LGHDT, CDR2 YNNKEL (reference sequence). The CDR3 covers 15 residues. V lost 2 bases to trimming and J lost 0 bases, with 8 bases between them. CDR3 nucleotides: TGTGCCAGCAGCCAACGGGGGTATAGCAATCAGCCCCAGCATTTT. Protein sequence: CASSQRGYSNQPQHF.

V is TRBV24-1 and J is TRBJ2-3; a possible D gene is TRBD1 (5 bases). The CDR3 has 14 amino acids. In germline, CDR1 is KGHDR, CDR2 SFDVKD. Trimming removed 2 bases at V and 5 bases at J, with 10 bases between. The CDR3 coding sequence is TGTGCCACCAGTGATTCCGCCAGGGTAGATACGCAGTATTTT. Residues: CATSDSARVDTQYF.